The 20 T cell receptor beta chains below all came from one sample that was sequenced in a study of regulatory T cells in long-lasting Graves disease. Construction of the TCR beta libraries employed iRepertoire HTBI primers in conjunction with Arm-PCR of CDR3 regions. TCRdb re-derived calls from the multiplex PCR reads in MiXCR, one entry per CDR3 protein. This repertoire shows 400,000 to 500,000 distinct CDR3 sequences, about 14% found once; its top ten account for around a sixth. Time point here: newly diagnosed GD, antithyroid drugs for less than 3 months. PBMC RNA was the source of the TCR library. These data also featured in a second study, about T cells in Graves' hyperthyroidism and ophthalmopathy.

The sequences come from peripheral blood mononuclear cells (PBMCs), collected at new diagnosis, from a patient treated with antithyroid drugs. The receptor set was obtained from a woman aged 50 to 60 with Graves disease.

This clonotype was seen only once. CDR3 coding DNA: TGTGCCAGCTCACCACCGATCCTTTCGGGAGAGAACACCGGGGAGCTGTTTTTT. It translates to CASSPPILSGENTGELFF. The chain has TRBV18 and TRBJ2-2; perhaps TRBD2 as D (6 bases). The germline gives CDR1 KGHSH, CDR2 LQKENI. The CDR3 is 18 residues long. Trimming stripped 0 bases from V and 1 base from J, with 15 bases between.

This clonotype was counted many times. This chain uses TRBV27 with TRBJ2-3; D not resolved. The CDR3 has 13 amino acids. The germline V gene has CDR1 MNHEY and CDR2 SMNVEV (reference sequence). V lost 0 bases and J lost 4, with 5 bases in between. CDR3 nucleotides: TGTGCCAGCAGTTTATCGAGCGCAGATACGCAGTATTTT. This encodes CASSLSSADTQYF.

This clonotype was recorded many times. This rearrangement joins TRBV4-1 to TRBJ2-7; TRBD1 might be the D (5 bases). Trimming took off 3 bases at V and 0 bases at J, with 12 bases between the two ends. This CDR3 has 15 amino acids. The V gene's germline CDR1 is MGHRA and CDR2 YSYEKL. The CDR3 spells CASSHRQTSSYEQYF. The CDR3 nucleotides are TGCGCCAGCAGCCATAGACAGACGAGCTCCTACGAGCAGTACTTC.

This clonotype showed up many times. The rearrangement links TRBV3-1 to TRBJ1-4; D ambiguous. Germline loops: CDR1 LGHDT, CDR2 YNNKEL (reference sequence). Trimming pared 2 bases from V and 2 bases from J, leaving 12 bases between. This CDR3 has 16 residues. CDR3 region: CASSQHPTSTNEKLFF. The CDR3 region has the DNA TGTGCCAGCAGCCAACACCCGACATCCACTAATGAAAAACTGTTTTTT.

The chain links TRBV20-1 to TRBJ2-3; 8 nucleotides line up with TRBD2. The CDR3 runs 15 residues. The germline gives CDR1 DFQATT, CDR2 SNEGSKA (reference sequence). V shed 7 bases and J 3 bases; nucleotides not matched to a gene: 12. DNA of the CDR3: TGCAGTGGCAGCGGGCTATCTAGCGGGACAGATACGCAGTATTTT. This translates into CSGSGLSSGTDTQYF.

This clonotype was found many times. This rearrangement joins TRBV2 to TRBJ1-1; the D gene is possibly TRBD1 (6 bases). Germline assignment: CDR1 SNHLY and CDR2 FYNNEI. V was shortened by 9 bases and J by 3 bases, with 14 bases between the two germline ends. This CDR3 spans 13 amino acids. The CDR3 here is CASIWGQYTEAFF. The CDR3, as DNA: TGTGCCAGTATTTGGGGGCAGTACACTGAAGCTTTCTTT.

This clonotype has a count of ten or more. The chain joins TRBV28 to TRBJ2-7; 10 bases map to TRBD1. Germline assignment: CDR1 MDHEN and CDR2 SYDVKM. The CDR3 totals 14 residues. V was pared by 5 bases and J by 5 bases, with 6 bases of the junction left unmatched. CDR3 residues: CASSRGQGNDEQYF. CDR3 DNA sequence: TGTGCCAGCAGTCGGGGACAGGGGAACGACGAGCAGTACTTC. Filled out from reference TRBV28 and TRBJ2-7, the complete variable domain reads DVKVTQSSRYLVKRTGEKVFLECVQDMDHENMFWYRQDPGLGLRLIYFSYDVKMKEKGDIPEGYSVSREKKERFSLILESASTNQTSMYLCASSRGQGNDEQYFGPGTRLTVT.

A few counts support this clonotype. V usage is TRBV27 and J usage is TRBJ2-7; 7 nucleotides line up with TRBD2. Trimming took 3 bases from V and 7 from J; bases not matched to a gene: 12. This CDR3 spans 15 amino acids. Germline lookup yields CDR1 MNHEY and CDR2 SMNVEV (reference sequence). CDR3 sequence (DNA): TGTGCCAGCAGTTTTAAAGCGGGACCAGCGGGGGAGCAGTACTTC. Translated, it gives CASSFKAGPAGEQYF.

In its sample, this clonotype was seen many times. The CDR3 bases are TGTGCCAGCAGTGACAGGGACGAGCAGTACTTC. Its protein product is CASSDRDEQYF. The chain recombines TRBV2 with TRBJ2-7, with TRBD1 as a possible D gene (5 bases). The germline V gene has CDR1 SNHLY and CDR2 FYNNEI. The CDR3 spans 11 residues. V was pared by 3 bases and J by 5 bases, with 5 bases between. The full variable domain, completed using reference TRBV2 and TRBJ2-7, is EPEVTQTPSHQVTQMGQEVILRCVPISNHLYFYWYRQILGQKVEFLVSFYNNEISEKSEIFDDQFSVERPDGSNFTLKIRSTKLEDSAMYFCASSDRDEQYFGPGTRLTVT.

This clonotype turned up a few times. As DNA, the CDR3 is TGCAGTGCCGAGGACAGGGCAGGATCCTACGAGCAGTACTTC. This sequence encodes CSAEDRAGSYEQYF. The chain is built from TRBV20-1 and TRBJ2-7; 8 bases fit TRBD1. Losses at the gene ends were 6 bases for V and 1 base for J; bases not matched to a gene: 8. Germline V gives CDR1 DFQATT, CDR2 SNEGSKA (reference sequence). The CDR3 is made up of 14 amino acids.

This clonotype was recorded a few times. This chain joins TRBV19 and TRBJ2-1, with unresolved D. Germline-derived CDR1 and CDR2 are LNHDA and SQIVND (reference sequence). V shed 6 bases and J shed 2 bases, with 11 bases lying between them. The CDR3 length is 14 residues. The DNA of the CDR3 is TGTGCCAGTAGCCCATTTCGTACCTACAATGAGCAGTTCTTC. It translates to CASSPFRTYNEQFF.

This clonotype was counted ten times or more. The CDR3 here is CASSLVLRSRIQGGLEQFF. CDR3 DNA: TGTGCCAGCAGTTTAGTTCTCCGGAGCCGGATTCAAGGGGGCCTTGAGCAGTTCTTC. The genes are TRBV12-3 or TRBV12-4 and TRBJ2-1, with 7 bases fitting TRBD1. Trimming cost V 1 base and J 9 bases; bases outside gene matches: 21. The CDR3 consists of 19 residues.

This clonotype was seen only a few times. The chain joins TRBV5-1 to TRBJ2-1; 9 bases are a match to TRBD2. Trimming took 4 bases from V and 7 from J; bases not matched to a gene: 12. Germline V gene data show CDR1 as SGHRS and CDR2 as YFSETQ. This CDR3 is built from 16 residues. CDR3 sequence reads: CASSPIPSAGGNEQFF. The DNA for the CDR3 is TGCGCCAGCAGCCCGATACCTAGCGCGGGGGGGAATGAGCAGTTCTTC.

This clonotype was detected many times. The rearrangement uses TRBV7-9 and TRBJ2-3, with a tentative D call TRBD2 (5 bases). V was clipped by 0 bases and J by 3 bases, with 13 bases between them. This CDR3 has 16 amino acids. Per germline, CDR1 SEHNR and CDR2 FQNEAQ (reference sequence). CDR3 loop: CASSLAEGSSTDTQYF. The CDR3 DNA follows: TGTGCCAGCAGCTTAGCCGAGGGTAGTTCGACAGATACGCAGTATTTT.

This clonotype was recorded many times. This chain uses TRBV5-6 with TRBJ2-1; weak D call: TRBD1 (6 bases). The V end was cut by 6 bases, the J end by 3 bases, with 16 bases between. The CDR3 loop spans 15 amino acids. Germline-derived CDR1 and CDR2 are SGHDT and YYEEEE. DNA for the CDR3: TGTGCCAGCAACCATGGGGCAGGGGTCTACAATGAGCAGTTCTTC. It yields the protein CASNHGAGVYNEQFF.

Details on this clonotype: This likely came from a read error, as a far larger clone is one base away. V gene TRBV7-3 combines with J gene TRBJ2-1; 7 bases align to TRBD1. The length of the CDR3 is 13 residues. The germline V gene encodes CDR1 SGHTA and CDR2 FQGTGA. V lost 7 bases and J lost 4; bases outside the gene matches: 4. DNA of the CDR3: TGTGCCAGCACCCGGGGACAGTACAATGAGCAGTTCTTC. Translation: CASTRGQYNEQFF.

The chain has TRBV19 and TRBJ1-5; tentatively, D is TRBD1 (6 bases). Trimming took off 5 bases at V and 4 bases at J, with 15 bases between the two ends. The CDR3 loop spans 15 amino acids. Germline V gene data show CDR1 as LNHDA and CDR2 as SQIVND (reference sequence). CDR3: CASSPLGTPNQPQHF. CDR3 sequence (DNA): TGTGCCAGTAGTCCTTTGGGGACACCAAATCAGCCCCAGCATTTT.

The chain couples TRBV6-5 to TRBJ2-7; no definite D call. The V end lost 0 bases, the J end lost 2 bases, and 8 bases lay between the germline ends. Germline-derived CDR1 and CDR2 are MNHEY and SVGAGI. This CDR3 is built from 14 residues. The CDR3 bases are TGTGCCAGCAGTTACTCACCCAACCCCTACGAGCAGTACTTC. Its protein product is CASSYSPNPYEQYF.

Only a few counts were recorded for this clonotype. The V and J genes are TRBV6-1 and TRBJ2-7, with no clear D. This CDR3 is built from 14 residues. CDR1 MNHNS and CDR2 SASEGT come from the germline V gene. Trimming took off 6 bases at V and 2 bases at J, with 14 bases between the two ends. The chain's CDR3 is CASRRRSQTYEQYF. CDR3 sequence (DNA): TGTGCCAGCAGAAGACGGAGCCAAACCTACGAGCAGTACTTC.

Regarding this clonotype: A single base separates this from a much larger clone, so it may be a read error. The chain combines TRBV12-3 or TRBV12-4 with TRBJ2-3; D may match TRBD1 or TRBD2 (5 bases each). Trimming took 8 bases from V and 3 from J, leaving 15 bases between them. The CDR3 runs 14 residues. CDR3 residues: CASGPGIATDTQYF. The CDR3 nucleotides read TGTGCCAGCGGCCCAGGGATAGCGACAGATACGCAGTATTTT.